Listed here are 26 T cell receptor beta chains from one sample, sequenced in a study of blood T cell repertoires in COVID-19. TCRdb's copy holds only in-frame clones and misses some; the assay was immunoSEQ multiplex PCR. Here the sample spans fewer than 75,000 clones, roughly 82% being singletons. The specimen sequenced was peripheral blood. The source is a human donor in a cohort sampled during active COVID-19.

This clone was seen repeatedly, ten times or more. J is TRBJ2-1 and V is TRBV28, with 13 bases fitting TRBD2. From germline, CDR1 is MDHEN and CDR2 SYDVKM. The CDR3 totals 16 residues. The J segment lost 7 bases and the V segment lost 5 bases, leaving 8 bases of the junction unmatched. Here the CDR3 DNA reads TGTGCCAGCAGTCCTTCAGGGACTAGCGGGGAGAATGAGCAGTTCTTC. This codes for CASSPSGTSGENEQFF.

The chain couples TRBV15 to TRBJ1-1, with a tentative D call TRBD1 (6 bases). This CDR3 is 16 amino acids long. From germline, CDR1 is LNHNV and CDR2 YYDKDF (reference sequence). V was shortened by 0 bases and J by 0 bases, with 11 bases between the two germline ends. The CDR3 DNA reads as TGTGCCACCAGCAGAGATGGACAGAGAATGAACACTGAAGCTTTCTTT. It encodes CATSRDGQRMNTEAFF.

The rearrangement joins TRBV29-1 to TRBJ2-7; TRBD2 matches at 11 bases. This CDR3 is built from 14 residues. Germline V gene sequence: CDR1 SQVTM, CDR2 ANQGSEA. J gave up 3 bases and V 1 base, and 2 bases lay outside the gene matches. In nucleotides, the CDR3 is TGCAGCGTTGAAGGACTAGCGGGGAACTACGAGCAGTACTTC. Residues: CSVEGLAGNYEQYF.

The CDR3 sequence is CASSFSGGGGETQYF. For the CDR3, the DNA is TGTGCCAGCAGCTTTAGCGGGGGGGGCGGAGAGACCCAGTACTTC. The genes are TRBV11-1 and TRBJ2-5, with TRBD2 matching 11 bases. CDR1 and CDR2 from the germline V gene are SGHAT and FQDESV (reference sequence). The V segment lost 3 bases and the J segment 4 bases; nucleotides outside the gene matches: 4. The CDR3 consists of 15 residues.

This CDR3 is CASSPRTGNSPLHF. For the CDR3, the DNA is TGTGCCAGCAGCCCCCGGACGGGAAATTCACCCCTCCACTTT. The chain combines TRBV7-6 with TRBJ1-6; the D is unclear. Trimming removed 5 bases from V and 7 bases from J, with 12 bases in between. The length of the CDR3 is 14 residues. The V gene's germline CDR1 is SGHVS and CDR2 FNYEAQ. Combining the CDR3 with reference TRBV7-6 and TRBJ1-6 gives the whole variable domain GAGVSQSPRYKVTKRGQDVALRCDPISGHVSLYWYRQALGQGPEFLTYFNYEAQQDKSGLPNDRFSAERPEGSISTLTIQRTEQRDSAMYRCASSPRTGNSPLHFGNGTRLTVT.

The V and J genes are TRBV5-1 and TRBJ1-2; D possibly corresponds to TRBD1 (5 bases). Per the germline V gene, CDR1 is SGHRS and CDR2 is YFSETQ. V dropped 0 bases and J dropped 2 bases, with 11 bases sitting between them. This CDR3 comprises 15 residues. CDR3 amino acids: CASSLVGVVNYGYTF. CDR3 in DNA: TGCGCCAGCAGCTTGGTAGGGGTTGTAAACTATGGCTACACCTTC.

The J gene is TRBJ1-6, the V gene TRBV5-1; D call uncertain. The CDR3 has 14 residues. The V gene's germline CDR1 is SGHRS and CDR2 YFSETQ. The V and J ends lost 0 bases and 5 bases respectively, with 6 bases between them. The CDR3 region is CASSLATNNSPLHF. CDR3 DNA: TGCGCCAGCAGCTTGGCCACTAATAATTCACCCCTCCACTTT.

This chain uses TRBV20-1 with TRBJ2-7, with no clear D. The germline CDR1 and CDR2 sequences are DFQATT and SNEGSKA (reference sequence). The CDR3 spans 11 residues. V lost 1 base, J lost 5 bases, and 6 bases lay in between. The CDR3 region is CSARAEDEQYF. For the CDR3, the DNA is TGCAGTGCTAGAGCCGAGGACGAGCAGTACTTC.

This rearrangement joins TRBV4-1 to TRBJ1-4; D is undetermined. From germline, CDR1 is MGHRA and CDR2 YSYEKL. The CDR3 has 15 amino acids. The V and J ends lost 1 base and 8 bases respectively, with 14 bases between them. CDR3 in DNA: TGCGCCAGCAGCCAAGTTGGAGTGGGAGGGGAAAAACTGTTTTTT. Protein sequence: CASSQVGVGGEKLFF.

This clone was counted only a few times. V gene TRBV6-5 combines with J gene TRBJ1-6; 7 bases line up with TRBD1. Germline V gene lookup returns CDR1 MNHEY and CDR2 SVGAGI. The ends lost 4 bases at V and 6 bases at J; junction bases unmatched: 9. The CDR3 contains 16 residues. CDR3 coding DNA: TGTGCCAGCAGTTCTCACCCGGACAGGATTAATTCACCCCTCCACTTT. The encoded protein is CASSSHPDRINSPLHF.

The rearrangement joins TRBV30 to TRBJ2-3, with 7 bases matching TRBD1. The V segment lost 4 bases and the J segment 3 bases; nucleotides outside the gene matches: 10. This CDR3 is 15 amino acids long. Germline values: CDR1 GTSNPN, CDR2 SVGIG (reference sequence). CDR3 nucleotide sequence: TGTGCCTGGACTACGACAGGGTTTCCAACAGATACGCAGTATTTT. As protein: CAWTTTGFPTDTQYF.

The chain joins TRBV28 to TRBJ1-2; D unresolved. This CDR3 is 13 amino acids long. Trimming stripped 4 bases from V and 4 bases from J, with 10 bases between. Germline assignment: CDR1 MDHEN and CDR2 SYDVKM. CDR3 sequence reads: CASSYGRTYGYTF. The CDR3 DNA follows: TGTGCCAGCAGTTATGGCCGTACCTATGGCTACACCTTC.

This chain uses TRBV2 with TRBJ1-2; D may be TRBD1 (6 bases). Looked up from germline, CDR1 is SNHLY and CDR2 is FYNNEI. Trimming shortened V by 2 bases and J by 4 bases, and 11 bases separated the two germline ends. This CDR3 has 14 residues. Here the CDR3 reads CASSETQGIYGYTF. The CDR3 DNA is TGTGCCAGCAGTGAAACCCAGGGGATCTATGGCTACACCTTC.

V usage is TRBV21-1 and J usage is TRBJ2-7; TRBD2, the table's D call, lacks a check against the DNA. TRBV21-1 is a pseudogene segment. CDR3 size: 13 residues. CDR3 DNA sequence: TGTGCCAGAGGAGGAGGGTTTGCCTACGAGCAGTACTTC. Its protein is CARGGGFAYEQYF.

V is TRBV6-2 or TRBV6-3 and J is TRBJ2-7, with D unresolved. V was cut by 4 bases and J by 4 bases, with 23 bases left in between. Germline assignment: CDR1 MNHEY and CDR2 SVGEGT. The CDR3 runs to 17 residues. The CDR3: CASSLVAGRHLLYEQYF. The CDR3 DNA is TGTGCCAGCAGTTTGGTAGCCGGTCGCCACCTCCTTTACGAGCAGTACTTC.

Written as DNA, the CDR3 is TGTGCCAGCAGCGTGGGAGGGACAGGGAACAATGAGCAGTTCTTC. This translates into CASSVGGTGNNEQFF. This chain connects TRBV9 to TRBJ2-1, with TRBD1 matching over 9 bases. Germline V gene data show CDR1 as SGDLS and CDR2 as YYNGEE. The CDR3 runs to 15 residues. Trimming at V came to 2 bases and at J to 5 bases, leaving 5 bases not matched to a gene.

The chain has TRBV3-1 (or the pseudogene TRBV3-2) and TRBJ2-3; 9 bases fit TRBD2. This CDR3 has 18 amino acids. V lost 2 bases and J lost 2; bases outside the gene matches: 11. The germline gives CDR1 LGHDT, CDR2 YNNKEL (reference sequence). The CDR3 is CASSQRAGGLKPTDTQYF. DNA for the CDR3: TGTGCCAGCAGCCAAAGGGCGGGGGGGCTCAAACCCACAGATACGCAGTATTTT.

This clone was counted a few times. V gene TRBV21-1 combines with J gene TRBJ2-2; the D call in the table, TRBD2, was not verified against the DNA. TRBV21-1 is a known pseudogene. CDR3 length: 16 residues. The chain's CDR3 is CASLGGEPFDEGELFF. The CDR3 nucleotides read TGTGCCAGCCTAGGGGGGGAACCCTTCGACGAGGGGGAGCTGTTTTTT.

The chain combines TRBV7-9 with TRBJ2-1; no reliable D call. The CDR3 contains 13 residues. Per germline, CDR1 SEHNR and CDR2 FQNEAQ (reference sequence). V was pared by 5 bases and J by 2 bases, with 7 bases between. The CDR3 DNA sequence: TGTGCCAGCAGCCCTCGAGCCTACAATGAGCAGTTCTTC. Amino acids: CASSPRAYNEQFF.

This clone came up a few times. The CDR3 region is CASSRGREAFF. CDR3 coding DNA: TGCGCCAGCAGCCGGGGAAGGGAAGCTTTCTTT. The chain links TRBV5-1 to TRBJ1-1, with D hard to call. This CDR3 comprises 11 residues. The V end lost 4 bases, the J end lost 8 bases, and 9 bases lay between the germline ends. CDR1 SGHRS and CDR2 YFSETQ come from the germline V gene.

The chain combines TRBV11-3 with TRBJ1-2, with 7 positions matching TRBD1. J gave up 4 bases and V 4 bases, and 12 bases lay outside the gene matches. Germline V gives CDR1 SGHNT, CDR2 YENEEA. This CDR3 comprises 16 residues. CDR3 residues: CASSSPGTERTYGYTF. DNA for the CDR3: TGTGCCAGCAGCTCACCCGGGACAGAGAGAACCTATGGCTACACCTTC. The whole variable domain, remainder taken from reference TRBV11-3 and TRBJ1-2, is EAGVVQSPRYKIIEKKQPVAFWCNPISGHNTLYWYLQNLGQGPELLIRYENEEAVDDSQLPKDRFSAERLKGVDSTLKIQPAELGDSAVYLCASSSPGTERTYGYTFGSGTRLTVV.

This sequence joins TRBV7-2 and TRBJ1-1, with D perhaps TRBD1 (5 bases). Germline CDR1 reads SGHTA; CDR2 reads FQGNSA. The V gene lost 5 bases and the J gene lost 1 base, with 11 bases spanning the gap. The CDR3 has 14 residues. CDR3 bases: TGTGCCAGCAGCCTATTAGGGGCGAACACTGAAGCTTTCTTT. This gives the protein CASSLLGANTEAFF.

The chain couples TRBV7-6 to TRBJ1-2; D gene ambiguous. This CDR3 has 13 amino acids. Germline V lookup: CDR1 SGHVS, CDR2 FNYEAQ. The V gene lost 1 base and the J gene lost 4 bases, with 7 bases spanning the gap. CDR3 loop: CASSLGQGYGYTF. The CDR3 coding sequence is TGTGCCAGCAGCTTAGGACAAGGCTATGGCTACACCTTC.

The chain carries TRBV28 and TRBJ2-7, with TRBD2 as a possible D gene (6 bases). The germline CDR1 and CDR2 sequences are MDHEN and SYDVKM. V was shortened by 3 bases and J by 6 bases, with 15 bases between the two germline ends. CDR3 length: 14 residues. CDR3: CASSFTGRGAEQYF. CDR3 bases: TGTGCCAGCAGTTTTACTGGGCGGGGTGCCGAGCAGTACTTC.

V usage is TRBV3-1 (or the pseudogene TRBV3-2) and J usage is TRBJ2-3; 8 nucleotides match TRBD1. The CDR3 totals 12 residues. Germline CDR1 and CDR2: LGHDT and YNNKEL (reference sequence). V lost 5 bases, J lost 9 bases, and 4 bases stayed unmatched. The CDR3 reads CASSSGTGTQYF. CDR3 nucleotides: TGTGCCAGCAGCTCCGGGACAGGAACGCAGTATTTT.

The chain has TRBV3-1 (or the pseudogene TRBV3-2) and TRBJ2-7, with no clear D. The V end was cut by 7 bases, the J end by 7 bases, with 23 bases between. The CDR3 is made up of 15 amino acids. Germline V gene lookup returns CDR1 LGHDT and CDR2 YNNKEL (reference sequence). DNA for the CDR3: TGTGCCAGCATGGCCGCCAACTCTCGTGTCGGGGAGCAGTACTTC. Its protein product is CASMAANSRVGEQYF.